The 4 T cell receptor beta chains below come from one sample, sequenced in a study of technical replicates of blood from a handful of donors. Data came from immunoSEQ multiplex PCR; TCRdb stores just in-frame clones and leaves some out. The sample includes around 100,000 clones, under 96% of them seen just once. The material sequenced was T cells isolated from PBMCs. These receptors were collected from a human donor in good health.

The chain uses TRBV7-9 and TRBJ2-7; D is perhaps TRBD1 (5 bases). The CDR3 spans 17 residues. The V and J ends lost 0 bases and 4 bases respectively, with 19 bases between them. The V gene's germline CDR1 is SEHNR and CDR2 FQNEAQ (reference sequence). CDR3 sequence: CASSLAWATGERYEQYF. CDR3 bases: TGTGCCAGCAGCTTAGCGTGGGCTACAGGAGAGCGATACGAGCAGTACTTC.

This chain joins TRBV29-1 and TRBJ2-7; 9 bases fit TRBD1. The CDR3 length is 14 residues. Germline trimming cut 1 base from V and 1 base from J; bases unmatched to any gene: 2. Germline V lookup: CDR1 SQVTM, CDR2 ANQGSEA. The CDR3, as DNA: TGCAGCGTTGAAGGGGACAGGGAGTCCTACGAGCAGTACTTC. Protein sequence: CSVEGDRESYEQYF.

V is TRBV30 and J is TRBJ2-3; 9 bases fit TRBD1. J gave up 7 bases and V 8 bases, and 19 bases lay outside the gene matches. The V gene's germline CDR1 is GTSNPN and CDR2 SVGIG (reference sequence). The CDR3 totals 16 residues. Written as DNA, the CDR3 is TGTGCCGGTGACAACGACGGGACAGGGATCTCAAATACGCAGTATTTT. This translates into CAGDNDGTGISNTQYF. Using reference TRBV30 and TRBJ2-3 for the parts outside the CDR3, the full variable domain is SQTIHQWPATLVQPVGSPLSLECTVEGTSNPNLYWYRQAAGRGLQLLFYSVGIGQISSEVPQNLSASRPQDRQFILSSKKLLLSDSGFYLCAGDNDGTGISNTQYFGPGTRLTVL.

Only one count was recorded for this clone. This sequence joins TRBV5-1 and TRBJ1-1, with D perhaps TRBD1 (5 bases). Germline lookup yields CDR1 SGHRS and CDR2 YFSETQ. The CDR3 totals 15 residues. The V end was cut by 0 bases, the J end by 3 bases, with 12 bases between. The CDR3 loop is CASSLGGAGDTEAFF. The CDR3 coding sequence is TGCGCCAGCAGCTTGGGCGGGGCCGGGGACACTGAAGCTTTCTTT.